These T cell receptor beta chains were read from a single sample in a study of T-cell reconstitution after alpha-beta-depleted transplantation in children. TCRdb processed the PCR reads anew with MiXCR; each CDR3 protein has one entry. The sample yields about 300,000 distinct CDR3 sequences, roughly 9.1% seen once. This specimen was PBMCs, taken before TCRalphabeta/CD19-depleted stem cell transplant. These receptors were obtained from a boy under two years old with acute myeloid leukemia, due to receive a stem cell transplant. CDR3s include the opening cysteine and the closing phenylalanine or tryptophan. Fields, in order: J gene, V gene, clone size, D gene, CDR3 DNA, CDR3 protein. D genes are given only for firm matches. Clone size is not always given. Where it is, it says once, few, many or a class for expanded clones.

TRBJ2-3 TRBV28 few . TGTGCCAGCAGGGGACCGGGGCCACAAGATACGCAGTATTTT CASRGPGPQDTQYF
TRBJ2-5 TRBV9 many TRBD2 TGTGCCAGCAGCGTGGGGACTAGCGGGGTGGAGGAGACCCAGTACTTC CASSVGTSGVEETQYF
TRBJ2-2 TRBV12-3/TRBV12-4 many . TGTGCCAGCAGTCCTCGTGGCTACAACACCGGGGAGCTGTTTTTT CASSPRGYNTGELFF
TRBJ2-1 TRBV24-1 few TRBD1 TGTGCCACCGGGACAGGCTTATACAATGAGCAGTTCTTC CATGTGLYNEQFF
TRBJ2-7 TRBV27 many . TGTGCCAGCAGTTTATCTGGGCTAGTCCATCAATACGAGCAGTACTTC CASSLSGLVHQYEQYF
TRBJ2-4 TRBV5-6 many TRBD1 TGTGCCAGCAGCCTTCGAGGGGGCACCAAAAACATTCAGTACTTC CASSLRGGTKNIQYF
TRBJ1-5 TRBV12-3/TRBV12-4 many . TGTGCCAGCAGTTTATATACTTTTGGAGGCGGCAATCAGCCCCAGCATTTT CASSLYTFGGGNQPQHF
TRBJ2-7 TRBV12-3/TRBV12-4 many TRBD1 TGTGCCAGCAGGTCTGGGACAGGGGATCCCTACGAGCAGTACTTC CASRSGTGDPYEQYF
TRBJ1-4 TRBV12-3/TRBV12-4 few . TGTGCCAGCAGTTTAGACCGGCCTAATGAAAAACTGTTTTTT CASSLDRPNEKLFF
TRBJ2-1 TRBV7-8 few TRBD2 TGTGCCAGCAGCCGTAGCGGGGGCCAATACAATGAGCAGTTCTTC CASSRSGGQYNEQFF
TRBJ2-1 TRBV3-1 many . TGTGCCAGCAGCCTAGCGAGCCCCTCCTACAATGAGCAGTTCTTC CASSLASPSYNEQFF
TRBJ1-1 TRBV7-2 many . TGTGCCAGCAGCTTAGGGGGAAGGAGCACTGAAGCTTTCTTT CASSLGGRSTEAFF
TRBJ1-5 TRBV2 few . TGTGCCAGCAGACGACAGGAATTCAATCAGCCCCAGCATTTT CASRRQEFNQPQHF
TRBJ2-1 TRBV28 many TRBD2 TGTGCCAGCAGTTTGAGCGGGAGTTACAATGAGCAGTTCTTC CASSLSGSYNEQFF
TRBJ2-7 TRBV7-9 few TRBD2 TGTGCCAGCAGCGCCAGTAGGCCTAGCGGGAGGGTGACCTACGAGCAGTACTTC CASSASRPSGRVTYEQYF
TRBJ1-1 TRBV5-1 many . TGCGCCAGCAGCTCGCCGAGGGTGGGACACCCCCCTGAAGCTTTCTTT CASSSPRVGHPPEAFF
TRBJ2-7 TRBV28 many TRBD2 TGTGCCAGCAGTTTATTACGCGGGGGAGCCCTGAGCTCCTACGAGCAGTACTTC CASSLLRGGALSSYEQYF
TRBJ2-1 TRBV29-1 many . TGCAGCGTTGAGGGCTCTCCCAATGAGCAGTTCTTC CSVEGSPNEQFF
TRBJ2-7 TRBV6-2/TRBV6-3 many TRBD1 TGTGCCAGCAGGAGAACCGGGACAGGGACCCACGAGCAGTACTTC CASRRTGTGTHEQYF
TRBJ1-4 TRBV7-9 . . TGTGCCAGCAGCGCGGGTTACCTGGGTGAAAAACTGTTTTTT CASSAGYLGEKLFF